The next 15 T cell receptor beta chains were all read from a single sample in a study of neurological immune-mediated disorders. TCRdb analysed the 5' RACE reads with MiXCR anew, one entry per CDR3 protein. Among fewer than 45,000 distinct CDR3 sequences listed, more than 5% were seen once. Material for sequencing was CD4+ T cells from blood. The receptors derive from a middle-aged woman in good health.

Ten or more counts support this clonotype. The chain links TRBV5-1 to TRBJ2-5; tentative D call: TRBD2 (5 bases). Germline V gene sequence: CDR1 SGHRS, CDR2 YFSETQ. V dropped 3 bases and J dropped 6 bases, with 15 bases sitting between them. This CDR3 has 14 residues. CDR3 residues: CASSSQLEFQTQYF. The CDR3 nucleotides read TGCGCCAGCAGCTCCCAACTAGAGTTCCAGACCCAGTACTTC.

This clonotype was seen at least ten times. This sequence joins TRBV5-1 and TRBJ2-7; D is ambiguous. The germline V gene has CDR1 SGHRS and CDR2 YFSETQ. The CDR3 covers 12 residues. Trimming shortened V by 0 bases and J by 6 bases, and 7 bases separated the two germline ends. The CDR3 here is CASSLVPGEQYF. DNA for the CDR3: TGCGCCAGCAGCTTGGTTCCCGGCGAGCAGTACTTC. Together with reference TRBV5-1 and TRBJ2-7, the CDR3 gives the full variable domain: KAGVTQTPRYLIKTRGQQVTLSCSPISGHRSVSWYQQTPGQGLQFLFEYFSETQRNKGNFPGRFSGRQFSNSRSEMNVSTLELGDSALYLCASSLVPGEQYFGPGTRLTVT.

This clonotype has a count of ten or more. The rearrangement links TRBV10-2 to TRBJ2-3; TRBD2 agrees at 11 bases. Germline CDR1 and CDR2: WSHSY and SAAADI. V gave up 6 bases and J gave up 3 bases; unmatched junction bases: 5. This CDR3 comprises 15 residues. CDR3 in amino acids: CASRPGTSGTDTQYF. As DNA, the CDR3 is TGCGCCAGCAGGCCCGGGACTAGCGGAACAGATACGCAGTATTTT.

This clonotype was recorded at least ten times. V gene TRBV11-2 combines with J gene TRBJ2-1, with D possibly called TRBD1 or TRBD2 (5 bases each). CDR3 length equals 12 residues. Germline V gene data show CDR1 as SGHAT and CDR2 as FQNNGV. The V and J ends lost 4 bases and 4 bases respectively, with 5 bases between them. The CDR3: CASSWGYNEQFF. In DNA, the CDR3 is TGTGCCAGCAGCTGGGGGTACAATGAGCAGTTCTTC. Supplemented by reference TRBV11-2 and TRBJ2-1, the full variable domain reads EAGVAQSPRYKIIEKRQSVAFWCNPISGHATLYWYQQILGQGPKLLIQFQNNGVVDDSQLPKDRFSAERLKGVDSTLKIQPAKLEDSAVYLCASSWGYNEQFFGPGTRLTVL.

This clonotype occurred many times. This chain connects TRBV12-3 or TRBV12-4 to TRBJ1-5; D gene ambiguous. Trimming shortened V by 3 bases and J by 6 bases, and 6 bases separated the two germline ends. The CDR3 totals 12 residues. The CDR3 loop is CASSFRGQPQHF. CDR3 nucleotide sequence: TGTGCCAGCAGTTTTCGGGGTCAGCCCCAGCATTTT.

This clonotype came up many times. The chain carries TRBV3-1 and TRBJ2-7; no definite D call. Deletions cut 0 bases from V and 1 base from J, with 16 bases between. The CDR3 totals 17 residues. CDR1 LGHDT and CDR2 YNNKEL come from the germline V gene (reference sequence). This chain's CDR3 is CASSQDGKTLLSYEQYF. The CDR3, as DNA: TGTGCCAGCAGCCAAGATGGTAAGACTCTCCTTTCCTACGAGCAGTACTTC.

The chain's CDR3 is CASSLDHAATNEKLFF. The CDR3 region has the DNA TGTGCCAGCAGCTTAGACCACGCCGCAACTAATGAAAAACTGTTTTTT. V gene TRBV7-2 combines with J gene TRBJ1-4; D is undetermined. Germline loops: CDR1 SGHTA, CDR2 FQGNSA. V was shortened by 1 base and J by 0 bases, with 9 bases between the two germline ends. The length of the CDR3 is 16 residues.

This clonotype was picked up many times. This chain connects TRBV3-1 to TRBJ2-7; D is possibly TRBD2 (7 bases). CDR3 length: 15 residues. The V gene's germline CDR1 is LGHDT and CDR2 YNNKEL (reference sequence). V lost 4 bases and J lost 0, with 13 bases in between. CDR3 nucleotide sequence: TGTGCCAGCAGCCGTGGCGGGGGCATCTCCTACGAGCAGTACTTC. It translates to CASSRGGGISYEQYF.

This clonotype was seen many times. This chain links TRBV11-2 with TRBJ2-1; D gene ambiguous. This CDR3 is 13 amino acids long. Trimming removed 2 bases from V and 4 bases from J, with 6 bases in between. CDR1 and CDR2 from the germline V gene are SGHAT and FQNNGV. The CDR3 coding sequence is TGTGCCAGCAGCTTAAACAGATACAATGAGCAGTTCTTC. It encodes CASSLNRYNEQFF.

This clonotype was seen repeatedly, ten times or more. The chain has TRBV28 and TRBJ2-5, with D possibly being TRBD1 (6 bases). V gave up 5 bases and J gave up 4 bases, with 17 bases separating them. CDR1 is MDHEN and CDR2 is SYDVKM in the germline V gene. The CDR3 runs to 15 residues. The CDR3 region is CASSLPLGRGETQYF. As DNA, the CDR3 is TGTGCCAGCAGTCTGCCTTTGGGCAGGGGAGAGACCCAGTACTTC.

This clonotype appeared many times. The chain is built from TRBV9 and TRBJ2-5, with 7 nucleotides matching TRBD2. The germline CDR1 and CDR2 sequences are SGDLS and YYNGEE. CDR3 length: 14 residues. V was clipped by 1 base and J by 3 bases; unmatched bases: 3. The CDR3 reads CASSVSLAEETQYF. The CDR3 nucleotides read TGTGCCAGCAGCGTAAGCCTAGCGGAAGAGACCCAGTACTTC.

This clonotype was picked up many times. The chain carries TRBV7-2 and TRBJ2-1, with D perhaps being TRBD1 or TRBD2 (5 bases each). This CDR3 contains 15 residues. The V gene's germline CDR1 is SGHTA and CDR2 FQGNSA. The V end was cut by 1 base, the J end by 5 bases, with 12 bases between. The DNA of the CDR3 is TGTGCCAGCAGCTTAGTGAGGGGATACAACAATGAGCAGTTCTTC. It codes for CASSLVRGYNNEQFF.

This clonotype was observed at least ten times. V is TRBV20-1 and J is TRBJ2-5; D may be TRBD1 (6 bases). CDR3 length equals 11 residues. The ends were cut back, 5 bases at V and 9 bases at J, with 13 bases in the middle. Germline V CDR1 and CDR2: DFQATT, SNEGSKA (reference sequence). CDR3 loop: CSAADRGAQYF. For the CDR3, the DNA is TGCAGTGCTGCGGACAGAGGGGCCCAGTACTTC.

The table lists this clonotype with many counts. The chain is built from TRBV6-6 and TRBJ2-3; tentatively, D is TRBD1 (5 bases). CDR1 and CDR2 from the germline V gene are MNHNY and SVGAGI (reference sequence). The CDR3 totals 17 residues. V lost 0 bases, J lost 0 bases, and 13 bases lay in between. CDR3 sequence: CASSYSSWGTSTDTQYF. The CDR3 DNA reads TGTGCCAGCAGTTACTCGTCTTGGGGCACTAGCACAGATACGCAGTATTTT.

J is TRBJ2-3 and V is TRBV18; perhaps TRBD1 as D (5 bases). V was clipped by 6 bases and J by 0 bases, with 10 bases between them. Germline loops: CDR1 KGHSH, CDR2 LQKENI. This CDR3 comprises 14 residues. CDR3 sequence (DNA): TGTGCCAGCTCTAAAAGGGGCAGCACAGATACGCAGTATTTT. This sequence encodes CASSKRGSTDTQYF. The whole variable domain, filled in from reference TRBV18 and TRBJ2-3, reads NAGVMQNPRHLVRRRGQEARLRCSPMKGHSHVYWYRQLPEEGLKFMVYLQKENIIDESGMPKERFSAEFPKEGPSILRIQQVVRGDSAAYFCASSKRGSTDTQYFGPGTRLTVL.